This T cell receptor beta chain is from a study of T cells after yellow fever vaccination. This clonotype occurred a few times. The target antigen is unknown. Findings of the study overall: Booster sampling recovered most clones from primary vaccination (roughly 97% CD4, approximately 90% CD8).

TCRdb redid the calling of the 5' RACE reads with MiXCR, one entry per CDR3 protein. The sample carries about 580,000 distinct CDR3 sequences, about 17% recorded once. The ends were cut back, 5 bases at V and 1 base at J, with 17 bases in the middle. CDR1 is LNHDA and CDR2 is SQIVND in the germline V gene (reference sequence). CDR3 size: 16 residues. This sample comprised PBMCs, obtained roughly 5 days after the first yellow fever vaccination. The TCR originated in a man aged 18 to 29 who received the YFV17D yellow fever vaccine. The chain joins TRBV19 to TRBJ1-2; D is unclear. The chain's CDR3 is CASSEYVPGDNYGYTF. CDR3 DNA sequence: TGTGCCAGTAGTGAGTATGTGCCAGGAGATAACTATGGCTACACCTTC.